The source of this TCR beta chain is a study of breast tumors, draining lymph nodes, adjacent tissues. Germline V CDR1 and CDR2: SEHNR, FQNEAQ (reference sequence). V lost 5 bases to trimming and J lost 7 bases, with 21 bases between them. The CDR3 runs to 15 residues. The lymph nodes were axillary draining lymph nodes from breast cancer patients. One entry per CDR3 protein, called by TCRdb with MiXCR from the multiplex PCR reads. Of 100,000 to 150,000 distinct CDR3 sequences listed, 15% to 20% were seen once; the top ten hold less than 4%. There are many counts of this clonotype. The sample taken for sequencing was axillary lymph node tissue. The V call is TRBV7-9, the J call TRBJ2-7; possible D gene TRBD2, 5 bases. This sequence was found in a female donor with breast cancer. Some clones in this sample may be carry-over from other donors' samples. In DNA, the CDR3 is TGTGCCAGCAGCCCCCACCCGGACGGGAAAGGGGAGCAGTACTTC. Translation gives CASSPHPDGKGEQYF.